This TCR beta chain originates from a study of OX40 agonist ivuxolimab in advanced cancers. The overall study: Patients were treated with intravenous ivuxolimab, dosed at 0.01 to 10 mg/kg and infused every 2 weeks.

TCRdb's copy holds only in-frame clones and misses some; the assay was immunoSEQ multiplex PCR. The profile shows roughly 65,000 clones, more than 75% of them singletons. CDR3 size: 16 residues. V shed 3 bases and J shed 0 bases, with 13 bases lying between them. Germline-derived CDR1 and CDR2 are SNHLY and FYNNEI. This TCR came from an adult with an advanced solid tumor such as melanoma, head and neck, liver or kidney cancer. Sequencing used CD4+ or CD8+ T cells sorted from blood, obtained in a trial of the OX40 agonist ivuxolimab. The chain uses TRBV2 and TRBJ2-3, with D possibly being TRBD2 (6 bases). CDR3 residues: CASSDGGLPSTDTQYF. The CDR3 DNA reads TGTGCCAGCAGTGATGGAGGGTTACCAAGCACAGATACGCAGTATTTT.